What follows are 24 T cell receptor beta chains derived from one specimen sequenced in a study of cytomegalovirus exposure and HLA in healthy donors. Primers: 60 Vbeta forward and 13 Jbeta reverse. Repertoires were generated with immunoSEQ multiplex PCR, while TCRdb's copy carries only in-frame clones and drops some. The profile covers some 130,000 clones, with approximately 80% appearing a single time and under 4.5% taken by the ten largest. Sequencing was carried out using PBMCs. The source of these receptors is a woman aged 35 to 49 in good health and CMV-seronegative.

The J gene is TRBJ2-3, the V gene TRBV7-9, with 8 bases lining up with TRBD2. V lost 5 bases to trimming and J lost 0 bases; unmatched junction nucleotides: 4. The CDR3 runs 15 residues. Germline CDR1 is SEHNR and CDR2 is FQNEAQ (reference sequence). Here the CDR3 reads CASSGSGASTDTQYF. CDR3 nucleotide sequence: TGTGCCAGCAGCGGTAGCGGGGCTAGCACAGATACGCAGTATTTT.

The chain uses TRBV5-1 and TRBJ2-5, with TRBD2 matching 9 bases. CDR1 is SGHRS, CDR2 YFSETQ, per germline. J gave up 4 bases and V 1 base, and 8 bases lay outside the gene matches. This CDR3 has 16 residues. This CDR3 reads CASSLLGGGAAETQYF. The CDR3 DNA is TGCGCCAGCAGCTTGCTTGGCGGGGGGGCGGCAGAGACCCAGTACTTC.

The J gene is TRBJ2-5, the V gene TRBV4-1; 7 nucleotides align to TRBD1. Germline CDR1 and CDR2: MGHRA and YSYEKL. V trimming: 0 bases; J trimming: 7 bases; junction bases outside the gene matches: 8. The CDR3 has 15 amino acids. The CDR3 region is CASSQDWQGVGTQYF. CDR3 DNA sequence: TGCGCCAGCAGCCAAGATTGGCAGGGGGTGGGGACCCAGTACTTC.

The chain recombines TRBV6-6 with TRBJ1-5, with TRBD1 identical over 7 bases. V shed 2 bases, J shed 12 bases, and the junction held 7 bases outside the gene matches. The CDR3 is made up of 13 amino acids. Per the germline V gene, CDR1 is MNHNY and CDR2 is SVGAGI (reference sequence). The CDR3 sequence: CASSYRTGGDQHF. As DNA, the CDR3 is TGTGCCAGCAGTTACCGGACAGGAGGAGACCAGCATTTT.

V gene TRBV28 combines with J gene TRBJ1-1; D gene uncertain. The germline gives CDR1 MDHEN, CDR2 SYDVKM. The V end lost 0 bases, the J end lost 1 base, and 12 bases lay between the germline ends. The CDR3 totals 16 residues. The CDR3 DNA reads TGTGCCAGCAGTTTATGGTCCCGGGTGAGGAACACTGAAGCTTTCTTT. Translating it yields CASSLWSRVRNTEAFF.

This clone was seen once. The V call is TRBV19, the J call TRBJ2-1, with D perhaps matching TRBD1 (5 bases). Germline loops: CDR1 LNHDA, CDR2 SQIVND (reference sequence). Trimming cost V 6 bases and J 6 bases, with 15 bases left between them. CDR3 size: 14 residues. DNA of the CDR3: TGTGCCAGTAGACTCAGGGAAGGTGCCAATGAGCAGTTCTTC. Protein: CASRLREGANEQFF.

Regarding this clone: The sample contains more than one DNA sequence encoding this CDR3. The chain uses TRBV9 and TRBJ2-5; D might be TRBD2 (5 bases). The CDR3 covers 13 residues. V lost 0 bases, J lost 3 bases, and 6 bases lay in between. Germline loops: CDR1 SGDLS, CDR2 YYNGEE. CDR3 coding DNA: TGTGCCAGCAGCGTAGCCGGGGAAGAGACCCAGTACTTC. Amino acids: CASSVAGEETQYF.

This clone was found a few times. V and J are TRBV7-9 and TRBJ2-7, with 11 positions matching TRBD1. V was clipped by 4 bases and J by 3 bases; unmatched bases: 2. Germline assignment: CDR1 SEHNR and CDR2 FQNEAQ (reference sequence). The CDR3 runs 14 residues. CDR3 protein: CASSSGTGGYEQYF. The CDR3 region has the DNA TGTGCCAGCAGCTCCGGGACAGGGGGCTACGAGCAGTACTTC.

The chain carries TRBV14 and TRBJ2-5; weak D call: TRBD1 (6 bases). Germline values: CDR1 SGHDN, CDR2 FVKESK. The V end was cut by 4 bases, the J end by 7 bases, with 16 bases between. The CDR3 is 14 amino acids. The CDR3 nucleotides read TGTGCCAGCAGCCCGGGTGGGGGCCAGGGGACCCAGTACTTC. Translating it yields CASSPGGGQGTQYF.

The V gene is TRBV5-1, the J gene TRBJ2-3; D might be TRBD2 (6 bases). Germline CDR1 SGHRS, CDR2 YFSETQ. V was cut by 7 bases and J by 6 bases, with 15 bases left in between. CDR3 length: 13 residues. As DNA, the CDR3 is TGCGCCAGCGTGGGCCTTCGGGGGGATACGCAGTATTTT. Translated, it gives CASVGLRGDTQYF.

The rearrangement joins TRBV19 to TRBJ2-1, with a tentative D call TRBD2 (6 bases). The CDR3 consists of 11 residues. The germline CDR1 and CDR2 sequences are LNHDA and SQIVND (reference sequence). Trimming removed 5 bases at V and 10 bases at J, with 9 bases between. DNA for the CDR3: TGTGCCAGTAGTGCGGGACCGGAGCAGTTCTTC. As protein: CASSAGPEQFF.

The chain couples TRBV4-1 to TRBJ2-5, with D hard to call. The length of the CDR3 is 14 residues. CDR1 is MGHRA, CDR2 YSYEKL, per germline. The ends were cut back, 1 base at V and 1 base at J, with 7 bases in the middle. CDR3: CASSQVQVQETQYF. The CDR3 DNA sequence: TGCGCCAGCAGCCAAGTCCAGGTCCAAGAGACCCAGTACTTC.

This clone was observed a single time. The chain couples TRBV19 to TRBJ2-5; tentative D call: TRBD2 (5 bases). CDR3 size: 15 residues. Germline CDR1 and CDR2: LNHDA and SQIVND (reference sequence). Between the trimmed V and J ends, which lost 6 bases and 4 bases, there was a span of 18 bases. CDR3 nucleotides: TGTGCCAGTAGCCCCCGGCAGGCCGAGGGAGAGACCCAGTACTTC. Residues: CASSPRQAEGETQYF.

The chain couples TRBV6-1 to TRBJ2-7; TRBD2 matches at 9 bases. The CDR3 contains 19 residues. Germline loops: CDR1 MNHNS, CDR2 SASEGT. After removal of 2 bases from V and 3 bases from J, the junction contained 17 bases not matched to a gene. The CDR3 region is CASSEFWFLRASGVYEQYF. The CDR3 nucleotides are TGTGCCAGCAGTGAATTTTGGTTTTTGCGGGCTAGCGGGGTCTACGAGCAGTACTTC.

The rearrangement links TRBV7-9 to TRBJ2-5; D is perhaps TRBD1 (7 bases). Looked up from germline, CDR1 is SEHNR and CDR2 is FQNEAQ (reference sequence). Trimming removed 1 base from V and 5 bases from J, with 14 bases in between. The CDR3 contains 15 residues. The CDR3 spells CASSLGEQGRETQYF. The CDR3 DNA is TGTGCCAGCAGCTTAGGGGAACAGGGGAGGGAGACCCAGTACTTC.

The CDR3 nucleotides read TGTGCCAGCAGCCCCCTTCAGGGCCAGAATTCACCCCTCCACTTT. Protein: CASSPLQGQNSPLHF. This rearrangement joins TRBV5-8 to TRBJ1-6; possible D gene TRBD1, 5 bases. This CDR3 has 15 residues. CDR1 and CDR2 from the germline V gene are SGHTS and YDEGEE. V shed 4 bases and J shed 7 bases, with 15 bases lying between them.

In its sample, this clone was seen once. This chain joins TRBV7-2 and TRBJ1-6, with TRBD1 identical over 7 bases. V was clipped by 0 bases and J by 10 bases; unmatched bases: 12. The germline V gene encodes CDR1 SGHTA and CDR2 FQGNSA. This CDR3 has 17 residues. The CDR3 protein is CASSLAPLQGIGSPLHF. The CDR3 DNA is TGTGCCAGCAGCTTAGCTCCCTTACAGGGGATCGGCTCACCCCTCCACTTT.

The CDR3 bases are TGTGCCAGCAGCCTTACTAGCGGGGTCTACGAGCAGTACTTC. Translated: CASSLTSGVYEQYF. V gene TRBV7-2 combines with J gene TRBJ2-7, with TRBD2 matching 10 bases. V trimming: 5 bases; J trimming: 3 bases; junction bases outside the gene matches: 4. This CDR3 region has 14 residues. CDR1 SGHTA and CDR2 FQGNSA come from the germline V gene.

Written as DNA, the CDR3 is TGCGCCAGCAGCTTGCCCGGGACAGGGTGGGCAGATACGCAGTATTTT. Protein: CASSLPGTGWADTQYF. The chain recombines TRBV5-1 with TRBJ2-3, with TRBD1 matching 9 bases. The CDR3 is 16 residues long. The germline V gene encodes CDR1 SGHRS and CDR2 YFSETQ. The ends lost 1 base at V and 4 bases at J; junction bases unmatched: 7.

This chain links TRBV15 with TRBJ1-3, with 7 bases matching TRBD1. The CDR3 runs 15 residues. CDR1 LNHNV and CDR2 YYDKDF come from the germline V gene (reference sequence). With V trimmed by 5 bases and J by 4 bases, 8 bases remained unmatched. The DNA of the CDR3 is TGTGCCACCAGCGTTTCGACAGGGCCGGGAAACACCATATATTTT. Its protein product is CATSVSTGPGNTIYF. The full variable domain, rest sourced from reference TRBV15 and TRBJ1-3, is DAMVIQNPRYQVTQFGKPVTLSCSQTLNHNVMYWYQQKSSQAPKLLFHYYDKDFNNEADTPDNFQSRRPNTSFCFLDIRSPGLGDTAMYLCATSVSTGPGNTIYFGEGSWLTVV.

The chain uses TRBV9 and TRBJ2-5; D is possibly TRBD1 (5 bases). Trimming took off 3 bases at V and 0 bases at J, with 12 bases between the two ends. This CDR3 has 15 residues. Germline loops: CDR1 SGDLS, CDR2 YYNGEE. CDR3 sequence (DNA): TGTGCCAGCAGCGGCAACCCGACAGACCAAGAGACCCAGTACTTC. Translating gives CASSGNPTDQETQYF.

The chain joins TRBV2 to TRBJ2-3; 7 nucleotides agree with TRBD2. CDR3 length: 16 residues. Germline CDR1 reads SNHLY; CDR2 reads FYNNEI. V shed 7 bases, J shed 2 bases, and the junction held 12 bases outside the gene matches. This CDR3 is CASTGGTPISTDTQYF. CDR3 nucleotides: TGTGCCAGCACCGGGGGGACTCCAATTTCCACAGATACGCAGTATTTT.

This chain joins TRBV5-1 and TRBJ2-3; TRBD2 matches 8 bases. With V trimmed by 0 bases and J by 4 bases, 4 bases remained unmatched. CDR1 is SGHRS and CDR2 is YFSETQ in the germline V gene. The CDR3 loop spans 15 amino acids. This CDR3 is CASSLGSGRADTQYF. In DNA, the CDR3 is TGCGCCAGCAGCTTGGGCTCCGGGAGGGCAGATACGCAGTATTTT.

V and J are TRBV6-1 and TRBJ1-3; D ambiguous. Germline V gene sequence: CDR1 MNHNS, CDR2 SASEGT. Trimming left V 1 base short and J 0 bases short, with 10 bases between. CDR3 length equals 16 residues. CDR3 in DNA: TGTGCCAGCAGTGAAGGCGCGGGTAACTCTGGAAACACCATATATTTT. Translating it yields CASSEGAGNSGNTIYF.